The sequence of this T cell receptor (beta chain) was determined in a study of Graves' ophthalmopathy and Graves' hyperthyroidism listed by TCRdb under 2018. With respect to the entire study: A patient counted as having stable hyperthyroidism if there was no progression to ophthalmopathy within 18 months of follow-up. TCR beta repertoire signatures were used to distinguish Graves' ophthalmopathy from Graves' hyperthyroidism and to predict progression to ophthalmopathy. In total, 120 to 150 blood samples were TCR-sequenced: approximately 40 ophthalmopathy, some 80 hyperthyroidism and approximately 17 hyperthyroidism-to-ophthalmopathy patients. To explore V-J signatures that separate ophthalmopathy from hyperthyroidism, a discovery set of about a hundred patients was enrolled, consisting of more than 40 with ophthalmopathy and some 56 with stable hyperthyroidism. An independent validation cohort comprised roughly 20 hyperthyroidism patients and 17 patients who later progressed from hyperthyroidism to ophthalmopathy. In about six hyperthyroidism patients, the T-cell repertoires found in thyroid tissue were compared with those found in blood. Following sampling, methimazole starting at 30 mg daily was administered to hyperthyroidism patients, and high-dose intravenous methylprednisolone was administered to ophthalmopathy patients. Beyond this particular receptor, the publication reports: In cross-validation, the 13-signature model distinguished ophthalmopathy from stable hyperthyroidism with approximately 90% sensitivity and approximately 81% specificity, while in the test set the corresponding values were about 80% and 75%. Sample size was not statistically predetermined, and group allocation was not concealed from the investigators. Among expanded thyroid clonotypes with frequency above 0.001, most also showed up in blood, which suggests that blood repertoires may reflect the thyroid immune response. In validation, the model predicted ophthalmopathy progression with 70.59% sensitivity and about 73% specificity; 12 predicted patients were CT-confirmed with GO in a median of around 6.5 months.

TCR beta CDR3 regions were amplified from RNA transcripts for repertoire sequencing. The first round of RT-PCR was done with HTBI primers and the Qiagen OneStep RT-PCR kit, and was followed by a second round of multiplex PCR, then size selection and purification. The libraries underwent paired-end sequencing with 100 bp reads on an Illumina HiSeq2000. The original pipeline was this. Reads were processed with SOAPnuke, discarding reads with adapters, uncalled bases, mean Phred below 15, or no exact constant-primer or identifier match. COPE v1.2.5 was used to merge the high-quality paired reads. Clonotypes were defined as unique nucleotide sequences and were aligned to IMGT TRB V, D and J references using MiTCR v1.1. The analysis was limited to V-J combinations with a frequency above 0.0001, which together covered roughly 99% of the repertoires. For each V-J combination, a TCR clonal expansion and chaos score was defined as F50 clonal expansion divided by the chaos observed in the TCRdist matrix. Welch's t-statistics and random forest were used to narrow the features down to more than 10 V-J combinations, which were then fed into a naive Bayes classifier. The similarity between thyroid and blood repertoires was quantified using the Morisita-Horn index. Using fastp at Q25 and MiXCR, TCRdb reprocessed the public reads and kept productive beta chains. Rows merge per CDR3 protein into single entries with the most common DNA and genes. Here the V and J calls rest on TCRdb's processing, not on the authors' analysis. The sample table records around 520,000 distinct CDR3 sequences; less than 45% of these occur just once. Together, the top ten hold around 4% of the sample.

This clonotype was counted many times. Its antigen target is currently unknown. Per-base qualities were not stored, and no clone one base away is much larger. Hyperthyroidism patients were newly diagnosed, with disease duration under 2 months, and aged 18 to 65 years. Anyone with other autoimmune diseases, uncontrolled infections, pregnancy or lactation was excluded from the study. Clinical symptoms, serum thyroxine, TRAb, thyroid ultrasound and orbital computed tomography formed the basis of the diagnosis. Trizol reagent was used to extract the total RNA, and its quality was then checked on an Agilent 2100 Bioanalyzer. The sequencing input was peripheral blood or thyroid tissue (not recorded which). This clonotype originated in an adult man with Graves' hyperthyroidism.

CDR3 region: CASSESVGANTGELFF. The DNA sequence is TGCGCCAGCAGTGAGTCTGTGGGTGCGAACACCGGGGAGCTGTTTTTT. The sequence is built from TRBV10-1 and TRBJ2-2, with the D gene not confidently named. The CDR3 numbers 16 residues from cysteine through phenylalanine. Solely the CDR3 DNA is kept, with 48 bases framed from the first base. Deletion took 0 bases off V and 0 bases off J, with a span of 8 bases between the germline ends. The germline V gene (reference sequence) yields WNHNN for CDR1 and SYGVQD for CDR2.